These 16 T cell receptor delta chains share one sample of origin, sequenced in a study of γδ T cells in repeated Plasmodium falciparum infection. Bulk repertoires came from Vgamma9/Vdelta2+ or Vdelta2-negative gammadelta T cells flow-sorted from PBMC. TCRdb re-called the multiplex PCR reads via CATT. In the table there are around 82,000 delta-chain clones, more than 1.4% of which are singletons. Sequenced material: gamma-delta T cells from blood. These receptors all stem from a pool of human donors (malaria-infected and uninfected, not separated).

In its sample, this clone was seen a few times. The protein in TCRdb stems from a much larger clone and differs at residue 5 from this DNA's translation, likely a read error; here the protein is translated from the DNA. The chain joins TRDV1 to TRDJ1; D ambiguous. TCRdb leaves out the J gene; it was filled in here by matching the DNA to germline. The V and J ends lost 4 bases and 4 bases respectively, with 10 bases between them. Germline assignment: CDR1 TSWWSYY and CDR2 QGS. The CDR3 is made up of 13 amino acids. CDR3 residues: CALGGEWDDKLIF. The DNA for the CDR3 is TGTGCTCTTGGGGGAGAGTGGGACGATAAACTCATCTTT.

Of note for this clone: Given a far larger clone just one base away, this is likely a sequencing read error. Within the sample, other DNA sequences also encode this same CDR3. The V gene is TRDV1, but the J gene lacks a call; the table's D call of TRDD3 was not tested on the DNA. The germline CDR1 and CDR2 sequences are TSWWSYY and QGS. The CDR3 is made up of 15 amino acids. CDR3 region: CALGHSTGGSDKLIF. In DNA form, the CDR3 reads TGTGCTCTTGGCCACAGTACTGGGGGATCCGATAAGCTCATCTTT.

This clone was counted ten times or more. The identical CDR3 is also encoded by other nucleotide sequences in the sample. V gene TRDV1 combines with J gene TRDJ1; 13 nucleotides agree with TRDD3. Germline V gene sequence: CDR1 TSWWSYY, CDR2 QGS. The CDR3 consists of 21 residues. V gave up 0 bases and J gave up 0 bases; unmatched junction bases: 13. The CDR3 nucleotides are TGTGCTCTTGGGGAACTGGGACTTCCTACTGGGGGATACGGGTACACCGATAAACTCATCTTT. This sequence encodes CALGELGLPTGGYGYTDKLIF.

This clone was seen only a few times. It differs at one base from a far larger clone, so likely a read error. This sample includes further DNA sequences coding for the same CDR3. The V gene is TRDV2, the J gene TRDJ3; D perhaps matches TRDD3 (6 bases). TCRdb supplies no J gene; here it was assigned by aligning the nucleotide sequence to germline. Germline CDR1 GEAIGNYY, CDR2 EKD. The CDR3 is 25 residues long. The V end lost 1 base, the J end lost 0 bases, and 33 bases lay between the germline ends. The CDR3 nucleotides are TGTGCCTGTGACACATCGCCTAGTGGACTGGGAGATAAGGCCACCTACTCCTGGGACACCCGACAGATGTTTTTC. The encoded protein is CACDTSPSGLGDKATYSWDTRQMFF.

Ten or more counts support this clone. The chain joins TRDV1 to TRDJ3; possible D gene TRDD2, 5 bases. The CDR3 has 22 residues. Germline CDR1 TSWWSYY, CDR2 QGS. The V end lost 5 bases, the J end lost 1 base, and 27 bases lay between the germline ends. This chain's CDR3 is CALGPHPTRGSPKSWDTRQMFF. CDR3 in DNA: TGTGCTCTTGGGCCCCACCCTACACGAGGATCCCCTAAGTCCTGGGACACCCGACAGATGTTTTTC.

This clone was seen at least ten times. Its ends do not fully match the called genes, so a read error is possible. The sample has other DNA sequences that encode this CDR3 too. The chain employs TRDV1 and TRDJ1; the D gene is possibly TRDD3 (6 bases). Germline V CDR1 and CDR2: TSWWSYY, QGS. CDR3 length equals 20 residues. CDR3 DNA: TGTGCTCTCGGGGAACTACCTACCGGGGATCCTCAGCCGTACACCGATAAACTCATCTTT. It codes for CALGELPTGDPQPYTDKLIF.

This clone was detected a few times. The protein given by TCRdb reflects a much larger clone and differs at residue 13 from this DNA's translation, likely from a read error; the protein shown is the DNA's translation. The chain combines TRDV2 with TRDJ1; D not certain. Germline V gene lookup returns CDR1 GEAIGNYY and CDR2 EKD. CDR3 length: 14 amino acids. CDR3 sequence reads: CACDTGRYTDKLTF. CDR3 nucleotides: TGTGCCTGTGACACCGGGCGCTACACCGATAAACTCACCTTT.

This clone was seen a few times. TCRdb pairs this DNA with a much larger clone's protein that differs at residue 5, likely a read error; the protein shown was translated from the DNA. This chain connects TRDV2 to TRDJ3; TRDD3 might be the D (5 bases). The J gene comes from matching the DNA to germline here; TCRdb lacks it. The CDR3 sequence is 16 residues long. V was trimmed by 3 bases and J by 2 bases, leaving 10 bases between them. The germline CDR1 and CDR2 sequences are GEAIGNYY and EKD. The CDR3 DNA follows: TGTGCCTGTGACGCTGCGGGGGCCTGGGACACCCGACAGATGTTTTTC. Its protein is CACDAAGAWDTRQMFF.

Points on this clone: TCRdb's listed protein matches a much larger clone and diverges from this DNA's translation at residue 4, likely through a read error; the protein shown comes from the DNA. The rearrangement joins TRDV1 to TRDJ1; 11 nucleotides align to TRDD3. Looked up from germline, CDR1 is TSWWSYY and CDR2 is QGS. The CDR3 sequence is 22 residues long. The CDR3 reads CALRDSSFLGRVWGIRTDKLIF. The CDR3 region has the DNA TGTGCTCTTAGGGATTCTTCCTTCCTCGGAAGAGTGTGGGGGATACGCACCGATAAACTCATCTTT.

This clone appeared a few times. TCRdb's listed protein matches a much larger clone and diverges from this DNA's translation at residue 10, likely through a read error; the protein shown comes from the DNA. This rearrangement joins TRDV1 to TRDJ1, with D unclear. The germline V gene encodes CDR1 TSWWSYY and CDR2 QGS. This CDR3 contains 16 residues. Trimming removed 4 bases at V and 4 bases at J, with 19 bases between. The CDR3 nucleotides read TGTGCTCTTGGGGGTACTTCTCCACCAATCAACGATAAACTCATCTTT. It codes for CALGGTSPPINDKLIF.

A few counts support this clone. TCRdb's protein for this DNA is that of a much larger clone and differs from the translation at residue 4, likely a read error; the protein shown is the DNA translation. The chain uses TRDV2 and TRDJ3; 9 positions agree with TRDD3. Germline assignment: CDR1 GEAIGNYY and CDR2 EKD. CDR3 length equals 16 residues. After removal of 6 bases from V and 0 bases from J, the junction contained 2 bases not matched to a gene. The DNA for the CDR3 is TGTGCCTGTTACTGGGGGAGCTCCTGGGACACCCGACAGATGTTTTTC. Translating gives CACYWGSSWDTRQMFF.

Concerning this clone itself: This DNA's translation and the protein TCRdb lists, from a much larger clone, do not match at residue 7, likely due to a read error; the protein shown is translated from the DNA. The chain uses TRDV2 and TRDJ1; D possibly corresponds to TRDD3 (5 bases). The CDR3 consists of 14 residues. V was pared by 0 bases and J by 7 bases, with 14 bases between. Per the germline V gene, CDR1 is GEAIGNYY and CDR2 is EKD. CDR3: CACDTLRGESKLIF. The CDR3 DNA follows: TGTGCCTGTGACACCTTAAGGGGAGAATCTAAACTCATCTTT.

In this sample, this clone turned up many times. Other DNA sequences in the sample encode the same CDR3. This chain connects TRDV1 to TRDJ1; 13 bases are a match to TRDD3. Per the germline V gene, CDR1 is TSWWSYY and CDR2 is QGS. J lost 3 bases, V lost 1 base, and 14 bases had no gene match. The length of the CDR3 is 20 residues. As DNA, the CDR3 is TGTGCTCTTGGGGAACGCCTGATTCGGACTGGGGGATACGGGGCCGATAAACTCATCTTT. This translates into CALGERLIRTGGYGADKLIF.

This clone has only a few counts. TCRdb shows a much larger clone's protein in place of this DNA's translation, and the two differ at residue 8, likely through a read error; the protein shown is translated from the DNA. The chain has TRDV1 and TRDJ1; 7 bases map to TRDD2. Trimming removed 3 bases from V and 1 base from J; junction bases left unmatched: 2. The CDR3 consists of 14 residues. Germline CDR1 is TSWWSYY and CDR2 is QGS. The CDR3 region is CALGDLPRTDKLIF. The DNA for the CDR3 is TGTGCTCTTGGGGACCTTCCTCGCACCGATAAACTCATCTTT.

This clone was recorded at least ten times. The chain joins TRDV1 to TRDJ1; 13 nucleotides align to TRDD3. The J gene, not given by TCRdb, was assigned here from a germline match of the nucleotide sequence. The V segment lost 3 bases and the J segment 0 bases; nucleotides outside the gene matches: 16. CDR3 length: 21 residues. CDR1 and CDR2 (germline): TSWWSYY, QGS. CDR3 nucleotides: TGTGCTCTTGGGGACCACAGGTACTGGGGGATACGCCGTGGAGACACCGATAAACTCATCTTT. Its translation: CALGDHRYWGIRRGDTDKLIF.

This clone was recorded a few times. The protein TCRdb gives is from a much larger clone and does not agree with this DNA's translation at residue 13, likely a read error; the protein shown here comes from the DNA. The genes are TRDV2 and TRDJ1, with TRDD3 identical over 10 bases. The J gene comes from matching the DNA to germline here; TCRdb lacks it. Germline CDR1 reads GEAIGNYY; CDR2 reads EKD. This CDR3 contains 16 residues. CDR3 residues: CACFVLGDVPGDRLIF. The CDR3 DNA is TGTGCCTGTTTCGTACTGGGGGATGTCCCTGGCGATAGACTCATCTTT.